This paragraph covers one T cell receptor (beta chain) sequence. Its antigen is unidentified. Other DNA variants within this sample encode the same CDR3. This sample is part of a study of cytomegalovirus exposure and HLA in healthy donors. This CDR3 contains 12 residues. CDR1 is MDHEN, CDR2 SYDVKM, per germline. Trimming took off 4 bases at V and 0 bases at J, with 4 bases between the two ends. General study findings and limits: According to a later analysis, donors in an Asian-associated ancestry cluster reportedly had fewer N-insertions than the roughly 720-donor mean. V segments that were indistinguishable, TRBV6-2 and TRBV6-3 among them, were omitted from analysis.

It was with 60 Vbeta and 13 Jbeta primers that the PCR ran. The table came from immunoSEQ multiplex PCR; TCRdb's copy has only in-frame clones and leaves some out. The sample has 150,000 to 160,000 clones, 80% seen once. What was sequenced was PBMCs. V usage is TRBV28 and J usage is TRBJ2-7, with D hard to call. The sequence was obtained from a man under 40 in good health and CMV-seropositive. The CDR3 nucleotides are TGTGCCAGCAGTTCTCCCTCCTACGAGCAGTACTTC. Protein product: CASSSPSYEQYF.